The T cell receptor (beta chain) under discussion was sequenced for a study of cytomegalovirus exposure and HLA in healthy donors (dated by TCRdb to about 2017). For the wider study: According to a later analysis, one platform produced both the 110 or so validation repertoires and the 720 or so repertoires of the first cohort. High-throughput TCR immunosequencing, statistical association of individual TCRs with disease status, and machine learning were combined to predict cytomegalovirus infection status. Along with the approximately 700-subject first cohort, a separate validation cohort of over 90 different subjects was used. The study aimed to test whether cataloging public T cell receptors could reveal signatures of past pathogen exposure. The research as a whole found: A total of fewer than 200 TCR beta chains were listed by the study as associated with cytomegalovirus. The classifier was reported to diagnose cytomegalovirus status with high specificity and sensitivity in both the original cohort and the validation cohort. The authors suggested that the approach could potentially be extended to other disease states and immunological phenotypes. The validation cohort had no HLA typing available for a later analysis, so co-occurrence within that cohort was assessed over all 110 or so repertoires. Across donors, most TCR sequences were observed very rarely, whereas some public TCRs were present in many individuals. A few of the identified cytomegalovirus-associated TCR beta chains were confirmed in vitro to be specific for cytomegalovirus antigens. A later analysis found that TCRs clustered in the first cohort also tended to co-occur in the roughly 120 validation repertoires, with 94% of cluster scores above 0.

Receptors were amplified or captured by the immunoSEQ multiplex PCR assay. Per the original workflow: To diagnose cytomegalovirus status from the catalog of TCR beta chain sequences, a statistical classification framework was built. Not all clones reach the TCRdb copy of this immuneACCESS table, which keeps in-frame sequences only. Checked studies attribute under half of the gap to unresolved V genes and leave the rest unexplained. V and J calls and clone size are copied from that table; D and trimming were computed from the DNA. The sample yields about 330,000 clones; around 86% were counted once. The top ten clonotypes cover about 0.8% of the sample. V drops 0 bases and J drops 5 bases, leaving 12 bases in between. As encoded in the germline V gene, CDR1 is SGDLS while CDR2 is YYNGEE. The cysteine opens and the phenylalanine closes a CDR3 of 14 amino acids. CDR3 DNA only is kept here, 42 bases in frame from base 1.

The donors belonged to the validation cohort of about 130 subjects, which was separate from the approximately 700-subject first cohort. Worth noting for this clone: Its antigen specificity is not known. Nothing much larger sits one base from this clone, and base qualities are not available.

This sequence originates from a woman between 18 and 29 years old in good health and CMV-seronegative. Sequencing was performed on PBMCs. In this chain, TRBV9 is recombined with TRBJ2-7; TRBD2 could be the D gene, as 5 bases match. The DNA sequence reads TGTGCCAGCAGCGTAGGGAGCGAGGGCCACGAGCAGTACTTC. This codes for CASSVGSEGHEQYF.